This T cell receptor beta chain was profiled in a study of CD8 T cells in Susac syndrome. Reverse transcription of roughly 0.5 to 1 ug RNA was carried out with random hexamers. TCRdb called the immunoSEQ multiplex PCR reads again in MiXCR, with one record for every CDR3 protein. Here the sample spans almost 450,000 distinct CDR3 sequences, more than 80% being singletons. The sequence was obtained from a human donor with multiple sclerosis. Sequenced: CD8+ T cells from PBMCs.

The CDR3 DNA follows: TGTGCCAGCAGTTTTTCCGGACAGGGGGCGAACTACGAGCAGTACTTC. Translation: CASSFSGQGANYEQYF. The genes are TRBV6-5 and TRBJ2-7; the match to TRBD1 covers 11 bases. V gave up 4 bases and J gave up 3 bases; unmatched junction bases: 8. Germline V gene lookup returns CDR1 MNHEY and CDR2 SVGAGI. The CDR3 totals 16 residues.